These 17 T cell receptor beta chains came from one sample sequenced in a study of T cells in Graves' hyperthyroidism and ophthalmopathy. Researchers took RNA transcripts and amplified the TCR beta CDR3 regions from them. The study used the HTBI primer set for a first-round RT-PCR of the TCR CDR3. TCRdb processed the multiplex PCR reads anew with MiXCR; each CDR3 protein has one entry. The repertoire has hundreds of thousands of distinct CDR3 sequences, 14% of them found once; the top ten carry 5.8%. Sequenced: blood. The receptors were sampled from a woman aged 25 to 45 with Graves' hyperthyroidism that later progressed to Graves' ophthalmopathy.

The gene calls are TRBV19 and TRBJ2-1; 8 bases are shared with TRBD1. The CDR3 totals 15 residues. Trimming removed 2 bases from V and 2 bases from J; junction bases left unmatched: 2. CDR1 and CDR2 (germline): LNHDA, SQIVND (reference sequence). The CDR3 reads CASSIHRGTYNEQFF. CDR3 nucleotide sequence: TGTGCCAGTAGTATACACAGGGGGACCTACAATGAGCAGTTCTTC.

There are many counts of this clonotype. The genes are TRBV2 and TRBJ2-2, with 8 bases matching TRBD1. The CDR3 runs to 14 residues. Germline values: CDR1 SNHLY, CDR2 FYNNEI. Trimming took 10 bases from V and 2 from J; bases not matched to a gene: 6. The CDR3 loop reads CATKDRVNTGELFF. The DNA for the CDR3 is TGTGCCACAAAGGACAGGGTTAACACCGGGGAGCTGTTTTTT.

Comment on this clonotype: The junction and the germline gene differ at one end; a read error may be behind it. The chain joins TRBV2 to TRBJ2-5; 7 bases fit TRBD2. The CDR3 loop spans 14 amino acids. Germline CDR1 is SNHLY and CDR2 is FYNNEI. This chain's CDR3 is CARKTGLDQEAQYF. CDR3 DNA: TGCGCCAGGAAAACAGGACTAGACCAAGAGGCCCAGTACTTC.

The V call is TRBV20-1, the J call TRBJ2-5; D might be TRBD1 (5 bases). The germline CDR1 and CDR2 sequences are DFQATT and SNEGSKA (reference sequence). V shed 6 bases and J shed 2 bases, with 16 bases lying between them. The CDR3 extends over 14 amino acids. The DNA of the CDR3 is TGCAGTGCCCCCTCCTCCAGGGTTCAAGAGACCCAGTACTTC. Protein product: CSAPSSRVQETQYF.

The table lists this clonotype with many counts. This chain links TRBV28 with TRBJ1-1, with 7 bases aligning to TRBD1. Germline trimming cut 6 bases from V and 7 bases from J; bases unmatched to any gene: 8. This CDR3 comprises 13 residues. Germline lookup yields CDR1 MDHEN and CDR2 SYDVKM. CDR3 protein: CASSPRTGNEAFF. The CDR3 DNA is TGTGCCAGCAGCCCCAGGACAGGTAATGAAGCTTTCTTT. Full variable domain (outside the CDR3, taken from reference TRBV28 and TRBJ1-1): DVKVTQSSRYLVKRTGEKVFLECVQDMDHENMFWYRQDPGLGLRLIYFSYDVKMKEKGDIPEGYSVSREKKERFSLILESASTNQTSMYLCASSPRTGNEAFFGQGTRLTVV.

This clonotype showed up many times. CDR3 nucleotide sequence: TGTGCCAGCAGTGAGGACAGGCCGTTTGGAGTGTTGATTACCGGGGAGCTGTTTTTT. This codes for CASSEDRPFGVLITGELFF. The chain uses TRBV6-1 and TRBJ2-2; TRBD1 aligns across 7 bases. The V gene's germline CDR1 is MNHNS and CDR2 SASEGT. There are 19 residues in the CDR3. V shed 3 bases and J 5 bases; nucleotides not matched to a gene: 18.

This clonotype was counted between two and nine times. This chain uses TRBV6-1 with TRBJ1-5, with D perhaps matching TRBD1 (5 bases). The CDR3 contains 13 residues. V dropped 4 bases and J dropped 3 bases, with 7 bases sitting between them. Germline V lookup: CDR1 MNHNS, CDR2 SASEGT. The CDR3 reads CASSGQLNQPQHF. CDR3 bases: TGTGCCAGCAGTGGACAGCTCAATCAGCCCCAGCATTTT.

This clonotype occurred many times. The chain joins TRBV29-1 to TRBJ1-1; 7 bases agree with TRBD1. This CDR3 has 14 amino acids. CDR1 is SQVTM and CDR2 is ANQGSEA in the germline V gene. After removal of 4 bases from V and 0 bases from J, the junction contained 5 bases not matched to a gene. CDR3 nucleotide sequence: TGCAGCGTTGGGGGACAGATTATGAACACTGAAGCTTTCTTT. Encoded protein: CSVGGQIMNTEAFF. Together with reference TRBV29-1 and TRBJ1-1, the CDR3 gives the full variable domain: SAVISQKPSRDICQRGTSLTIQCQVDSQVTMMFWYRQQPGQSLTLIATANQGSEATYESGFVIDKFPISRPNLTFSTLTVSNMSPEDSSIYLCSVGGQIMNTEAFFGQGTRLTVV.

The gene calls are TRBV20-1 and TRBJ1-3; 9 nucleotides line up with TRBD1. The CDR3 loop spans 17 amino acids. After removal of 2 bases from V and 4 bases from J, the junction contained 12 bases not matched to a gene. In germline, CDR1 is DFQATT, CDR2 SNEGSKA (reference sequence). The chain's CDR3 is CSARIGTGSGGGNTIYF. In DNA form, the CDR3 reads TGCAGTGCTAGAATAGGGACAGGGTCGGGCGGGGGAAACACCATATATTTT.

A note on this clonotype: A much larger clone lies one base from this, so it may be a read error. Since the CDR3 does not end with the conserved phenylalanine or tryptophan, this likely comes from a read error. This chain joins TRBV19 and TRBJ2-2; no firm D call. CDR3 length: 16 amino acids. Trimming took 1 base from V and 0 from J, leaving 9 bases between them. Per the germline V gene, CDR1 is LNHDA and CDR2 is SQIVND (reference sequence). CDR3 DNA sequence: TGTGCCAGTAGTATAGGTCGTAGGTCGAACACCGGGGAGCTGTTTATT. Translated: CASSIGRRSNTGELFI.

As to this clonotype: This may be a read error, as it is one base from a much larger clone. This rearrangement joins TRBV12-3 or TRBV12-4 to TRBJ2-1; possible D gene TRBD2, 7 bases. The CDR3 covers 15 residues. The CDR3 spells CAGSLPGGAYNEQFF. The CDR3 DNA reads TGTGCCGGCAGTTTACCGGGGGGCGCTTACAATGAGCAGTTCTTC.

This clonotype was picked up many times. V usage is TRBV11-1 and J usage is TRBJ2-7; no definite D call. V was clipped by 5 bases and J by 2 bases, with 16 bases between them. Germline lookup yields CDR1 SGHAT and CDR2 FQDESV (reference sequence). The CDR3 covers 15 residues. Written as DNA, the CDR3 is TGTGCCAGCAGCCCCCAGGCCTTATCCACCTACGAGCAGTACTTC. Translation gives CASSPQALSTYEQYF.

The rearrangement joins TRBV27 to TRBJ1-1; weak D call: TRBD1 (5 bases). Trimming left V 8 bases short and J 4 bases short, with 17 bases between. This CDR3 is 14 amino acids long. Germline values: CDR1 MNHEY, CDR2 SMNVEV (reference sequence). CDR3 sequence (DNA): TGTGCCAGCGCCCCCGGGAGGGGTGCCACTGAAGCTTTCTTT. As protein: CASAPGRGATEAFF.

The V call is TRBV4-1, the J call TRBJ2-7; TRBD1 matches at 8 bases. The V segment lost 4 bases and the J segment 5 bases; nucleotides outside the gene matches: 4. Germline CDR1 is MGHRA and CDR2 is YSYEKL. The CDR3 is made up of 13 amino acids. The CDR3 here is CASSPDRADEQYF. The CDR3 DNA follows: TGCGCCAGCAGCCCGGACAGGGCCGACGAGCAGTACTTC.

This clonotype was picked up many times. The V call is TRBV6-5, the J call TRBJ1-3; no definite D call. Between the trimmed V and J ends, which lost 0 bases and 0 bases, there was a span of 15 bases. This CDR3 comprises 18 residues. Germline CDR1 is MNHEY and CDR2 is SVGAGI. In nucleotides, the CDR3 is TGTGCCAGCAGTTACTCGATAGCAGGCCCTAGCTCTGGAAACACCATATATTTT. The encoded protein is CASSYSIAGPSSGNTIYF.

This chain uses TRBV20-1 with TRBJ1-4; a weak D match, TRBD1 (5 bases). V lost 0 bases, J lost 6 bases, and 11 bases lay in between. CDR1 and CDR2 (germline): DFQATT, SNEGSKA (reference sequence). The CDR3 spans 14 residues. CDR3 sequence reads: CSARDLGEDEKLFF. In nucleotides, the CDR3 is TGCAGTGCTAGAGATTTAGGGGAGGATGAAAAACTGTTTTTT.

Worth noting for this clonotype: The junction departs from germline at one end; a sequencing error may be responsible. The chain links TRBV20-1 to TRBJ2-1; D unresolved. CDR3 length: 14 amino acids. The V gene's germline CDR1 is DFQATT and CDR2 SNEGSKA (reference sequence). This CDR3 reads CSATPSSSYNGQFF. Here the CDR3 DNA reads TGCAGTGCCACACCCTCAAGCTCCTACAATGGGCAGTTCTTC.